The clone carrying this T cell receptor beta chain was found a few times. Its antigen is unidentified. The data derive from a study of blood T cells in healthy people across ages. In the study overall: In model experiments, template switching was able to capture about one barcoded beta molecule for every two T cells that were present. Points from the study as a whole: Researchers said unsorted PBMCs prevented a conclusive naive versus antigen-experienced comparison.

This CDR3 is built from 15 residues. V lost 6 bases to trimming and J lost 0 bases, with 17 bases between them. Germline V gene lookup returns CDR1 DFQATT and CDR2 SNEGSKA (reference sequence). A second PCR of about 6 to 11 cycles used a sample-barcoded 5' primer and a J-beta primer mix. A template-switch adaptor that had 12 random nucleotides put a tag on each cDNA molecule. TCRdb analysed the 5' RACE reads with MiXCR anew, one entry per CDR3 protein. The sample contains about 620,000 distinct CDR3 sequences, roughly 20% of which appear only once. Healthy Russian Caucasian donors spanned ages roughly 6 to 100 years.

This sequence was found in a man aged 65 to 85 in good health. The sample comprised blood. J is TRBJ2-5 and V is TRBV20-1; possibly TRBD2 for D (6 bases). The chain's CDR3 is CSARGEDIDQETQYF. The CDR3 region has the DNA TGCAGTGCCCGAGGGGAGGACATCGACCAAGAGACCCAGTACTTC.